This T cell receptor beta chain was captured by sequencing in a study of vaccination and CD4 T cells after COVID-19. An Oncomine TCR Beta short-read assay was used to sequence the DNA from cultured CD4+ T cells. One entry per CDR3 protein results from TCRdb running MiXCR on the PCR reads. The data show about 7,800 distinct CDR3 sequences, with about 42% seen just once and roughly 13% held by the top ten. Treatment specified: roughly 11-day PBMC culture with coronavirus spike peptide pools or control peptides (ViraFEST assay). The unexposed donor provided CD4+ T cells, which were taken before the COVID-19 pandemic (2011-2018). This clonotype came up a few times. Its specificity is not known. Sequencing used CD4+ T cells from blood, cultured in vitro. This receptor was taken from a human donor in good health.

CDR3: CSARDGSRVNQPQHF. Here the CDR3 DNA reads TGCAGTGCTAGAGATGGTAGCAGGGTTAATCAGCCCCAGCATTTT. The chain carries TRBV20-1 and TRBJ1-5, with TRBD1 as a possible D gene (5 bases). The CDR3 runs to 15 residues. Germline values: CDR1 DFQATT, CDR2 SNEGSKA (reference sequence). Trimming shortened V by 0 bases and J by 4 bases, and 13 bases separated the two germline ends.